The 14 T cell receptor beta chains in this list originate from one sample, sequenced in a study of OX40 agonist ivuxolimab in advanced cancers. The repertoire was sequenced with immunoSEQ multiplex PCR; TCRdb's copy has only in-frame clones and lacks some. Found here are roughly 23,000 clones, 86% of them singletons; the top ten hold around a quarter. Material: CD4+ or CD8+ T cells sorted from blood, obtained in a trial of the OX40 agonist ivuxolimab. The receptor source for this set is an adult with an advanced solid tumor such as melanoma, head and neck, liver or kidney cancer.

The chain combines TRBV19 with TRBJ1-1; 8 nucleotides line up with TRBD1. With 9 bases clipped from V and 5 bases from J, the junction kept 8 bases outside the gene matches. CDR3 length: 13 amino acids. The V gene's germline CDR1 is LNHDA and CDR2 SQIVND (reference sequence). The CDR3 here is CASSGGSGTEAFF. The CDR3 DNA reads TGTGCCAGCTCAGGGGGCTCCGGGACTGAAGCTTTCTTT.

V gene TRBV21-1 combines with J gene TRBJ2-5; the table's D call TRBD2 went unverified against the DNA. TRBV21-1 is a pseudogene. CDR3 length: 20 amino acids. The CDR3 DNA follows: TGTGCCAGCAGCAAAGGGAGATTAACCCAAGCAGCGGGGGCAGCCGAGACCCAGTACTTC. Residues: CASSKGRLTQAAGAAETQYF.

CDR3 sequence (DNA): TGTGCCAGCAACAGGGGGGGCTACACCTTC. Translation gives CASNRGGYTF. This chain uses TRBV6-1 with TRBJ1-2; 8 bases fit TRBD1. Germline CDR1 MNHNS, CDR2 SASEGT. Trimming cost V 7 bases and J 8 bases; bases outside gene matches: 0. CDR3 length: 10 amino acids.

This clone was detected once. The CDR3 is CAGMSPQSYEQYF. The CDR3 DNA sequence: TGTGCCGGGATGTCCCCACAGTCCTACGAGCAGTACTTC. The chain is built from TRBV30 and TRBJ2-7; D gene ambiguous. The V end was cut by 8 bases, the J end by 1 base, with 15 bases between. The CDR3 loop spans 13 amino acids. Germline CDR1 is GTSNPN and CDR2 is SVGIG (reference sequence).

The chain uses TRBV13 and TRBJ2-1, with TRBD2 matching 8 bases. This CDR3 comprises 15 residues. Germline trimming cut 4 bases from V and 5 bases from J; bases unmatched to any gene: 7. In germline, CDR1 is PRHDT, CDR2 FYEKMQ (reference sequence). CDR3 protein: CASSSRVAGNNEQFF. Written as DNA, the CDR3 is TGTGCCAGCAGCTCCCGGGTAGCGGGGAACAATGAGCAGTTCTTC.

The chain recombines TRBV27 with TRBJ2-7, with D perhaps matching TRBD1 (5 bases). With 6 bases removed from V and 3 bases from J, the gap between germline ends came to 18 bases. The CDR3 sequence is 15 residues long. Per the germline V gene, CDR1 is MNHEY and CDR2 is SMNVEV (reference sequence). The CDR3 here is CASSPTDSGYYEQYF. The DNA of the CDR3 is TGTGCCAGCAGCCCCACAGACAGTGGATACTACGAGCAGTACTTC.

This clone was counted only a few times. This chain connects TRBV4-1 to TRBJ2-2; TRBD1 matches at 12 bases. CDR3 length: 16 amino acids. Germline assignment: CDR1 MGHRA and CDR2 YSYEKL. The ends lost 3 bases at V and 3 bases at J; junction bases unmatched: 2. The CDR3 nucleotides are TGCGCCAGCAGCCACCGGGACAGGGGGCACACCGGGGAGCTGTTTTTT. Protein: CASSHRDRGHTGELFF.

Comment on this clone: At the DNA level, this CDR3 is encoded by other sequences in the same sample as well. The chain employs TRBV6-5 and TRBJ2-3; D ambiguous. Germline V CDR1 and CDR2: MNHEY, SVGAGI. V lost 2 bases to trimming and J lost 5 bases, with 2 bases between them. This CDR3 spans 11 amino acids. The CDR3 region is CASSYRDTQYF. Here the CDR3 DNA reads TGTGCCAGCAGTTACAGAGATACGCAGTATTTT.

The chain employs TRBV2 and TRBJ2-2, with D possibly matching TRBD2 (5 bases). Per the germline V gene, CDR1 is SNHLY and CDR2 is FYNNEI. CDR3 length: 12 amino acids. The V end was cut by 8 bases, the J end by 9 bases, with 13 bases between. CDR3 in DNA: TGTGCCAGCCATGACCGGGGTCGGGAGCTGTTTTTT. This encodes CASHDRGRELFF.

V usage is TRBV28 and J usage is TRBJ2-7; D is unclear. The ends were cut back, 5 bases at V and 6 bases at J, with 8 bases in the middle. CDR3 length: 11 amino acids. Germline CDR1 is MDHEN and CDR2 is SYDVKM. CDR3 nucleotides: TGTGCCAGCAGTCGGGCGACCGAGCAGTACTTC. Encoded protein: CASSRATEQYF. The full variable domain, completed using reference TRBV28 and TRBJ2-7, is DVKVTQSSRYLVKRTGEKVFLECVQDMDHENMFWYRQDPGLGLRLIYFSYDVKMKEKGDIPEGYSVSREKKERFSLILESASTNQTSMYLCASSRATEQYFGPGTRLTVT.

This clone occurred a few times. J is TRBJ2-6 and V is TRBV4-3; D gene uncertain. The V and J ends lost 3 bases and 0 bases respectively, with 9 bases between them. Germline V gives CDR1 LGHNA, CDR2 YSLEER. This CDR3 is built from 16 residues. The CDR3 DNA follows: TGCGCCAGCAGCCAGACTTTCAACTCTGGGGCCAACGTCCTGACTTTC. It yields the protein CASSQTFNSGANVLTF.

The chain links TRBV28 to TRBJ1-4; D is possibly TRBD1 (5 bases). The V end was cut by 6 bases, the J end by 1 base, with 12 bases between. Germline V lookup: CDR1 MDHEN, CDR2 SYDVKM. The CDR3 sequence is 15 residues long. The CDR3 bases are TGTGCCAGCAGCCATTGGGGGGTAACTAATGAAAAACTGTTTTTT. It specifies CASSHWGVTNEKLFF. Combining the CDR3 with reference TRBV28 and TRBJ1-4 gives the whole variable domain DVKVTQSSRYLVKRTGEKVFLECVQDMDHENMFWYRQDPGLGLRLIYFSYDVKMKEKGDIPEGYSVSREKKERFSLILESASTNQTSMYLCASSHWGVTNEKLFFGSGTQLSVL.

V is TRBV7-3 and J is TRBJ2-2, with D possibly matching TRBD2 (6 bases). Germline assignment: CDR1 SGHTA and CDR2 FQGTGA. The CDR3 is 13 residues long. V was cut by 2 bases and J by 5 bases, with 6 bases left in between. The CDR3 sequence: CASSLGGTGELFF. Written as DNA, the CDR3 is TGTGCCAGCAGCTTAGGAGGGACCGGGGAGCTGTTTTTT.

The V and J genes are TRBV6-6 and TRBJ1-3; D is undetermined. Trimming cost V 0 bases and J 1 base, with 1 base left between them. CDR3 length: 13 amino acids. Germline values: CDR1 MNHNY, CDR2 SVGAGI (reference sequence). The CDR3 spells CASSYSSGNTIYF. In DNA form, the CDR3 reads TGTGCCAGCAGTTACTCGTCTGGAAACACCATATATTTT.